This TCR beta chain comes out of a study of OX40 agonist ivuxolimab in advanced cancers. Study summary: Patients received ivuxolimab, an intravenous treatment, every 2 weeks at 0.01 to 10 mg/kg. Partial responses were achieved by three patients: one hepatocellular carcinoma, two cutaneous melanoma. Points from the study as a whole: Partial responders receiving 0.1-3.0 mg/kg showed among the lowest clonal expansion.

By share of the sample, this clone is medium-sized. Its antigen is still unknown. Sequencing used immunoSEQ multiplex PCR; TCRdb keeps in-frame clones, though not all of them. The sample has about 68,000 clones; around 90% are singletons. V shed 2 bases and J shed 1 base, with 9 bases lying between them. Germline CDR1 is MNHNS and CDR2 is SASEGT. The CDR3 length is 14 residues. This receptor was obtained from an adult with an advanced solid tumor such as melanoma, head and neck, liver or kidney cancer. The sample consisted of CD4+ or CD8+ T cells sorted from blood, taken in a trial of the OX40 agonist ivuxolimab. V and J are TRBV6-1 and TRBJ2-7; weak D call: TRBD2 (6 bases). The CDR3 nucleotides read TGTGCCAGCAGTGAACGGGGGACTTCCTACGAGCAGTACTTC. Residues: CASSERGTSYEQYF.